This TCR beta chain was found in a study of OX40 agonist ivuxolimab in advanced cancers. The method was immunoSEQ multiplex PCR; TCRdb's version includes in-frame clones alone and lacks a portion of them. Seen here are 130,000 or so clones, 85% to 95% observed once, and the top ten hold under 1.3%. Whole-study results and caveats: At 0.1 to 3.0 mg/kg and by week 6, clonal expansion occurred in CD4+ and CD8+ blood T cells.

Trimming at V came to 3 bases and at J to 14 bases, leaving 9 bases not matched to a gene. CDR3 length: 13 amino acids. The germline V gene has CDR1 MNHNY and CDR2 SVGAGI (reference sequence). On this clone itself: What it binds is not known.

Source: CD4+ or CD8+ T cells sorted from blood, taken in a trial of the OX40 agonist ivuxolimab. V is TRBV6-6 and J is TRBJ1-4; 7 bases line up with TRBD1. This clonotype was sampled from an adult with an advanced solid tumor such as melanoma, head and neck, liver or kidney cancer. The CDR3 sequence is CASSYRPGQDLFF. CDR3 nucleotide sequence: TGTGCCAGCAGTTATCGGCCTGGACAGGATCTGTTTTTT.